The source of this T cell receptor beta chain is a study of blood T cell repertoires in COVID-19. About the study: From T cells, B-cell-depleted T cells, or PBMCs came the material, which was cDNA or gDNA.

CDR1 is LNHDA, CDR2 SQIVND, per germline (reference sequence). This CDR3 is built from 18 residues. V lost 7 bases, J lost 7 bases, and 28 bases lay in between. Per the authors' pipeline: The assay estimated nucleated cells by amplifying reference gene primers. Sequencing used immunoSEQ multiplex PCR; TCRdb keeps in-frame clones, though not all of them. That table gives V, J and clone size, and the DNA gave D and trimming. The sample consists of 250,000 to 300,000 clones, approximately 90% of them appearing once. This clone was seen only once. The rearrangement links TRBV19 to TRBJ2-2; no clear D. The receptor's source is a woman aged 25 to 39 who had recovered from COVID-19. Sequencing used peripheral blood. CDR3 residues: CASTMYTLRGNRIGELFF. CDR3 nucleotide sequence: TGTGCCAGTACCATGTATACGCTCAGAGGTAACCGGATCGGGGAGCTGTTTTTT.